The present T cell receptor beta chain was sequenced within a study of CD8 T cells in ankylosing spondylitis. Study-wide points: A motif of 7 to 9 highly homologous TCR beta variants was seen as apparently characteristic of ankylosing spondylitis blood. Within matched ankylosing spondylitis synovial fluid, disease-linked clones were reportedly significantly enriched. Some motif variants had been reported before (in reactive arthritis synovial fluid and blood). CD8+ cells made up the disease-linked clones, which were relatively rare in peripheral blood.

A remark on this clonotype: What it binds is not known.

The CDR3 runs to 14 residues. Germline V gene lookup returns CDR1 SGHVS and CDR2 FQNEAQ. Trimming removed 5 bases from V and 6 bases from J; junction bases left unmatched: 7. Quantitative 5'-RACE with molecular barcodes generated TCR beta libraries. Using its own MiXCR run on the 5' RACE reads, TCRdb lists one record per CDR3 protein. Of around 220,000 distinct CDR3 sequences detected, approximately 20% appear once; the ten largest clones hold approximately 46%. The sequencing sample was made of blood, either unsorted or a sorted T cell fraction (not recorded which). The sequence was obtained from a male donor with ankylosing spondylitis. V gene TRBV7-8 combines with J gene TRBJ1-2, with 9 bases that match TRBD1. CDR3 DNA sequence: TGTGCCAGCAGCCAGGAAAGGACAGGGGATGGCTACACCTTC. Translated: CASSQERTGDGYTF.